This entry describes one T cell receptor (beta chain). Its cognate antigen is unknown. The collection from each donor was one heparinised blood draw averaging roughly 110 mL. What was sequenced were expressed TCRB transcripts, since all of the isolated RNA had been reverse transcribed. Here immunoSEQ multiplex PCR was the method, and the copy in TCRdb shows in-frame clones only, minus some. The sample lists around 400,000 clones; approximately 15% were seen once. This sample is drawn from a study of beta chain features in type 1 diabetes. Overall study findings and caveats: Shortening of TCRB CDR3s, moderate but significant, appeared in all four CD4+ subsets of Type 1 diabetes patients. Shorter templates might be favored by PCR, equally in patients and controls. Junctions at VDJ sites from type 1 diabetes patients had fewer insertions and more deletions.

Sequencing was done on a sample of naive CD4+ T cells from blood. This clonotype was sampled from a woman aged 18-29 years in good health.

CDR3 nucleotide sequence: TGTGCCAGCAGCTTGGCCCTACTAGCGGGAGGGCGGAATGAGCAGTTCTTC. Residues: CASSLALLAGGRNEQFF. This chain connects TRBV5-6 to TRBJ2-1; 13 bases are shared with TRBD2. J lost 7 bases, V lost 0 bases, and 7 bases had no gene match. Per germline, CDR1 SGHDT and CDR2 YYEEEE. There are 17 residues in the CDR3.